Listed below are T cell receptor beta chains from one sample, sequenced in a study of blood T cell repertoires in COVID-19. Sequenced by immunoSEQ multiplex PCR; TCRdb stores in-frame clones only, minus some. The sample lists 140,000 or so clones, about four fifths occurring once. Sequencing was done on a sample of PBMCs or T cells enriched from blood (not recorded which). All receptors derive from a young woman who had been exposed to COVID-19. CDR3s include the opening cysteine and the closing phenylalanine or tryptophan. D genes are given only for firm matches. Size values are once, few and many counts, or a class for expanded clones, and some rows have none.

J gene: TRBJ2-1; D gene: .; V gene: TRBV9; clone size: .; CDR3 protein: CASSVGDEQFF; CDR3 DNA: TGTGCCAGCAGCGTAGGAGATGAGCAGTTCTTC
J gene: TRBJ2-7; D gene: TRBD2; V gene: TRBV5-4; clone size: .; CDR3 protein: CASSPETSGSPYEQYF; CDR3 DNA: TGTGCCAGCAGCCCAGAGACTAGCGGGAGCCCCTACGAGCAGTACTTC
J gene: TRBJ1-2; D gene: TRBD1; V gene: TRBV7-9; clone size: few; CDR3 protein: CASSLPLRGQAGRIWGYTF; CDR3 DNA: TGTGCCAGCAGCTTACCCCTTCGAGGACAGGCTGGGCGGATATGGGGCTACACCTTC
J gene: TRBJ1-2; D gene: TRBD1; V gene: TRBV9; clone size: .; CDR3 protein: CASSALGQAFYGYTF; CDR3 DNA: TGTGCCAGCTCGGCACTCGGACAGGCGTTTTATGGCTACACCTTC
J gene: TRBJ1-1; D gene: TRBD1; V gene: TRBV5-1; clone size: .; CDR3 protein: CASSSRDRGGTEAFF; CDR3 DNA: TGCGCCAGCAGCTCCCGGGACAGGGGTGGTACTGAAGCTTTCTTT
J gene: TRBJ1-1; D gene: .; V gene: TRBV19; clone size: .; CDR3 protein: CASSIVGGQAFF; CDR3 DNA: TGTGCCAGTAGTATAGTCGGGGGGCAAGCTTTCTTT
J gene: TRBJ1-2; D gene: TRBD1; V gene: TRBV19; clone size: .; CDR3 protein: CASSLGDSVNYGYTF; CDR3 DNA: TGTGCCAGTAGTCTGGGGGACAGCGTGAACTATGGCTACACCTTC
J gene: TRBJ1-2; D gene: TRBD1; V gene: TRBV5-4; clone size: .; CDR3 protein: CASSWDRALNYGYTF; CDR3 DNA: TGTGCCAGCAGCTGGGACAGGGCGCTTAACTATGGCTACACCTTC
J gene: TRBJ2-2; D gene: TRBD1; V gene: TRBV10-3; clone size: .; CDR3 protein: CAISESGQENTGELFF; CDR3 DNA: TGTGCCATCAGTGAGTCCGGACAGGAGAACACCGGGGAGCTGTTTTTT
J gene: TRBJ2-1; D gene: TRBD2; V gene: TRBV27; clone size: .; CDR3 protein: CASSQFPGTSGYNEQFF; CDR3 DNA: TGTGCCAGCAGCCAGTTCCCCGGGACTAGCGGGTACAATGAGCAGTTCTTC
J gene: TRBJ1-6; D gene: TRBD1; V gene: TRBV18; clone size: .; CDR3 protein: CASSPGTGNTNSPLHF; CDR3 DNA: TGTGCCAGCTCACCGGGGACAGGCAATACCAATTCACCCCTCCACTTT
J gene: TRBJ2-5; D gene: .; V gene: TRBV4-1; clone size: .; CDR3 protein: CASSRDGETQYF; CDR3 DNA: TGCGCCAGCAGCCGAGACGGAGAGACCCAGTACTTC